Following are 27 T cell receptor beta chains from one sample sequenced in a study of blood T cell repertoires in COVID-19. Produced via immunoSEQ multiplex PCR; TCRdb's table is partial and in-frame only. This table holds around 310,000 clones, approximately 88% found once. The material sequenced was PBMCs or T cells enriched from blood (not recorded which). The receptor set was obtained from a man aged 25-40 years who had recovered from COVID-19.

This chain joins TRBV5-1 and TRBJ1-2, with no clear D. CDR3 size: 15 residues. Looked up from germline, CDR1 is SGHRS and CDR2 is YFSETQ. V dropped 3 bases and J dropped 3 bases, with 15 bases sitting between them. In nucleotides, the CDR3 is TGCGCCAGCAGCTCCCCCGACGGCGGAGACTATGGCTACACCTTC. It specifies CASSSPDGGDYGYTF.

The chain uses TRBV9 and TRBJ1-6, with 7 positions matching TRBD1. This CDR3 spans 17 amino acids. Trimming cost V 4 bases and J 0 bases; bases outside gene matches: 7. Germline V lookup: CDR1 SGDLS, CDR2 YYNGEE. As DNA, the CDR3 is TGTGCCAGCAGCAAGGGACAGACTAGCTCCTATAATTCACCCCTCCACTTT. Protein: CASSKGQTSSYNSPLHF.

This clone has only a few counts. J is TRBJ1-6 and V is TRBV7-3; 11 bases are a match to TRBD1. There are 15 residues in the CDR3. V lost 5 bases, J lost 8 bases, and 5 bases stayed unmatched. Germline V gene data show CDR1 as SGHTA and CDR2 as FQGTGA. CDR3 sequence (DNA): TGTGCCAGCAGCCCCGGACAGGGGGCTTATTCACCCCTCCACTTT. Amino acid sequence: CASSPGQGAYSPLHF.

The J gene is TRBJ2-1, the V gene TRBV19; no reliable D call. Germline-derived CDR1 and CDR2 are LNHDA and SQIVND (reference sequence). V lost 6 bases and J 8 bases, leaving 14 bases between the germline ends. The CDR3 consists of 13 residues. CDR3 region: CASRSALSDEQFF. The DNA of the CDR3 is TGTGCCAGTAGGAGTGCCTTAAGCGATGAGCAGTTCTTC.

This clone showed up just a few times. The CDR3 reads CASSDLDREKMLWTEAFF. In DNA, the CDR3 is TGTGCCAGCAGTGACCTAGACAGGGAGAAGATGCTCTGGACTGAAGCTTTCTTT. The chain employs TRBV6-1 and TRBJ1-1; 7 nucleotides agree with TRBD1. V trimming: 3 bases; J trimming: 5 bases; junction bases outside the gene matches: 18. Germline values: CDR1 MNHNS, CDR2 SASEGT. The CDR3 totals 18 residues.

V gene TRBV6-1 combines with J gene TRBJ1-2, with 11 bases matching TRBD1. The CDR3 is 15 amino acids. CDR1 and CDR2 from the germline V gene are MNHNS and SASEGT. The ends lost 3 bases at V and 6 bases at J; junction bases unmatched: 6. CDR3 sequence reads: CASSESGTGGNGYTF. The CDR3 region has the DNA TGTGCCAGCAGTGAGTCCGGGACAGGGGGTAATGGCTACACCTTC.

The gene calls are TRBV28 and TRBJ1-1; D call uncertain. V lost 2 bases, J lost 6 bases, and 13 bases lay in between. The CDR3 extends over 14 amino acids. Germline V lookup: CDR1 MDHEN, CDR2 SYDVKM. The CDR3 nucleotides read TGTGCCAGCAGTTTACAACATACCACGTCTGAAGCTTTCTTT. It yields the protein CASSLQHTTSEAFF.

This clone was seen only a few times. The rearrangement links TRBV4-1 to TRBJ2-7; 7 bases map to TRBD1. With V trimmed by 0 bases and J by 0 bases, 2 bases remained unmatched. There are 15 residues in the CDR3. Per the germline V gene, CDR1 is MGHRA and CDR2 is YSYEKL. CDR3 sequence (DNA): TGCGCCAGCAGCCAAGACCGGACAGGCTCCTACGAGCAGTACTTC. Translating gives CASSQDRTGSYEQYF.

V gene TRBV5-1 combines with J gene TRBJ1-4; 7 nucleotides align to TRBD1. Looked up from germline, CDR1 is SGHRS and CDR2 is YFSETQ. J lost 5 bases, V lost 4 bases, and 5 bases had no gene match. The CDR3 loop spans 14 amino acids. CDR3 in DNA: TGCGCCAGCAGCACCGGGACAGTAAATGAAAAACTGTTTTTT. This sequence encodes CASSTGTVNEKLFF.

V and J are TRBV5-4 and TRBJ1-6, with 9 bases identical to TRBD1. The V gene end was trimmed by 4 bases and the J gene end by 7 bases; junction bases not matched to a gene: 3. The CDR3 is made up of 14 amino acids. Germline V CDR1 and CDR2: SGHNT, YYREEE (reference sequence). The CDR3 spells CASSMDRGNSPLHF. In DNA, the CDR3 is TGTGCCAGCAGCATGGACAGGGGCAATTCACCCCTCCACTTT.

J is TRBJ1-4 and V is TRBV6-1; no clear D gene. Germline values: CDR1 MNHNS, CDR2 SASEGT. V gave up 2 bases and J gave up 4 bases, with 8 bases separating them. CDR3 length: 14 residues. CDR3 DNA: TGTGCCAGCAGTGAACAGAGGGTTAATGAAAAACTGTTTTTT. This gives the protein CASSEQRVNEKLFF.

The chain is built from TRBV12-3 or TRBV12-4 and TRBJ2-7; D gene ambiguous. With 6 bases removed from V and 0 bases from J, the gap between germline ends came to 9 bases. The CDR3 consists of 13 residues. CDR3 DNA sequence: TGTGCCAGCAGAGAGGCGAGCTCCTACGAGCAGTACTTC. It codes for CASREASSYEQYF.

DNA of the CDR3: TGTGCCAGCCGTCGGGGAGAAGAGACCCAGTACTTC. It encodes CASRRGEETQYF. The chain joins TRBV28 to TRBJ2-5, with D possibly matching TRBD2 (5 bases). V shed 8 bases and J shed 3 bases, with 10 bases lying between them. Per germline, CDR1 MDHEN and CDR2 SYDVKM. The CDR3 runs to 12 residues.

This chain joins TRBV5-6 and TRBJ2-5; TRBD1 agrees at 8 bases. This CDR3 comprises 15 residues. Germline V gene lookup returns CDR1 SGHDT and CDR2 YYEEEE. V lost 1 base and J lost 5; bases outside the gene matches: 7. CDR3 in amino acids: CASSLQQGALETQYF. The DNA of the CDR3 is TGTGCCAGCAGCTTGCAGCAGGGGGCCCTGGAGACCCAGTACTTC.

The V gene is TRBV6-5, the J gene TRBJ1-5; unclear D gene. The germline V and J ends were trimmed by 8 bases and 0 bases, with 14 bases remaining between them. Per germline, CDR1 MNHEY and CDR2 SVGAGI. This CDR3 is 15 amino acids long. The CDR3 DNA is TGTGCCAGCTCCCGCCGACGGGATAGCAATCAGCCCCAGCATTTT. Translated: CASSRRRDSNQPQHF.

J is TRBJ2-7 and V is TRBV7-3; D is possibly TRBD1 (5 bases). CDR3 length: 15 amino acids. Germline V CDR1 and CDR2: SGHTA, FQGTGA. Trimming removed 1 base at V and 3 bases at J, with 13 bases between. The CDR3 coding sequence is TGTGCCAGCAGCTTAAGGGCAGGGCCGGACTACGAGCAGTACTTC. Its protein product is CASSLRAGPDYEQYF.

J is TRBJ1-1 and V is TRBV7-2; 7 bases map to TRBD1. V lost 5 bases, J lost 5 bases, and 5 bases stayed unmatched. This CDR3 region has 13 residues. Looked up from germline, CDR1 is SGHTA and CDR2 is FQGNSA. Here the CDR3 reads CASSNHRGTEAFF. The DNA for the CDR3 is TGTGCCAGCAGCAACCACAGGGGAACTGAAGCTTTCTTT.

This chain links TRBV11-2 with TRBJ2-5, with D maybe TRBD2 (5 bases). The CDR3 is made up of 17 amino acids. Between the trimmed V and J ends, which lost 4 bases and 4 bases, there was a span of 22 bases. Germline CDR1 is SGHAT and CDR2 is FQNNGV. Here the CDR3 DNA reads TGTGCCAGCAGCTCCACACACACTTCCAGTGAGGGAGAGACCCAGTACTTC. Translating gives CASSSTHTSSEGETQYF.

V gene TRBV7-9 combines with J gene TRBJ2-3; D might be TRBD2 (6 bases). Trimming stripped 1 base from V and 6 bases from J, with 14 bases between. Germline CDR1 and CDR2: SEHNR and FQNEAQ (reference sequence). This CDR3 contains 15 residues. CDR3 in DNA: TGTGCCAGCAGCTTAGGGGTAGCGGTACACGATACGCAGTATTTT. Its translation: CASSLGVAVHDTQYF.

This clone was observed at least ten times. The rearrangement links TRBV15 to TRBJ1-6; 10 bases fit TRBD1. Germline trimming cut 3 bases from V and 5 bases from J; bases unmatched to any gene: 1. Germline CDR1 is LNHNV and CDR2 is YYDKDF (reference sequence). The CDR3 extends over 15 amino acids. The CDR3 DNA reads TGTGCCACCAGCAGGGACAGGGGGGATAATTCACCCCTCCACTTT. Its translation: CATSRDRGDNSPLHF.

The V and J genes are TRBV7-9 and TRBJ2-3, with 7 nucleotides matching TRBD2. The CDR3 is 15 amino acids. In germline, CDR1 is SEHNR, CDR2 FQNEAQ (reference sequence). J lost 5 bases, V lost 4 bases, and 9 bases had no gene match. This CDR3 is CASSSLAGVGDTQYF. The CDR3 DNA is TGTGCCAGCAGCTCACTGGCGGGGGTTGGAGATACGCAGTATTTT.

V usage is TRBV18 and J usage is TRBJ2-7; 12 positions agree with TRBD2. Trimming cost V 4 bases and J 2 bases; bases outside gene matches: 6. The CDR3 length is 16 residues. Germline values: CDR1 KGHSH, CDR2 LQKENI. This CDR3 reads CASSRSTSGGTYEQYF. The CDR3 bases are TGTGCCAGCTCACGCTCGACTAGCGGGGGCACCTACGAGCAGTACTTC.

The CDR3 nucleotides are TGTGCCAGCAGCAAAGGGACAAAATATAGCAATCAGCCCCAGCATTTT. This gives the protein CASSKGTKYSNQPQHF. The V call is TRBV21-1, the J call TRBJ1-5; the tabulated D call, TRBD1, remains unverified against the DNA. TRBV21-1 is shown as a pseudogene. This CDR3 contains 16 residues.

This chain uses TRBV27 with TRBJ2-7; the match to TRBD1 covers 8 bases. Germline loops: CDR1 MNHEY, CDR2 SMNVEV (reference sequence). CDR3 size: 13 residues. J gave up 2 bases and V 5 bases, and 2 bases lay outside the gene matches. DNA of the CDR3: TGTGCCAGCAGTCCGGGACAGGCCTACGAGCAGTACTTC. Its protein product is CASSPGQAYEQYF.

The chain carries TRBV12-3 or TRBV12-4 and TRBJ2-3, with D maybe TRBD2 (7 bases). The CDR3 consists of 12 residues. Trimming cost V 6 bases and J 7 bases, with 11 bases left between them. This CDR3 is CASRGGGNTQYF. CDR3 in DNA: TGTGCCAGCAGAGGGGGGGGGAATACGCAGTATTTT.

The gene calls are TRBV10-3 and TRBJ2-3; D uncertain. Germline CDR1 is ENHRY and CDR2 is SYGVKD. CDR3 length: 15 residues. V was clipped by 8 bases and J by 3 bases, with 18 bases between them. CDR3 DNA: TGTGCCATCGGCAACATAGGAGAATATACAGATACGCAGTATTTT. It is translated as CAIGNIGEYTDTQYF.

This sequence joins TRBV25-1 and TRBJ1-2; no clear D. The germline CDR1 and CDR2 sequences are MGHDK and SYGVNS. The CDR3 spans 15 residues. V was clipped by 0 bases and J by 0 bases, with 8 bases between them. CDR3 loop: CASSEYSGTNYGYTF. Here the CDR3 DNA reads TGTGCCAGCAGTGAATATTCCGGGACTAACTATGGCTACACCTTC.